The T cell receptor (beta chain) described here comes from a study of shared clonotypes between healthy human individuals. With 6 bases clipped from V and 5 bases from J, the junction kept 14 bases outside the gene matches. CDR3 length equals 16 residues. The germline V gene has CDR1 KGHSH and CDR2 LQKENI. Unsorted PBMC replicate PCRs used 300 to 350 ng DNA, approximately 30,000 T cell genomes. Measured with immunoSEQ multiplex PCR; TCRdb has only the in-frame clones, and not every one. The repertoire includes 500,000 to 650,000 clones, 70% to 80% of them detected once, and about 12% sits in the top ten. Adult Caucasians living in Nashville, Tennessee made up all of the donors. Genomic DNA, for the unsorted samples, came from roughly 90 million PBMCs.

The V and J genes are TRBV18 and TRBJ1-1, with 8 bases fitting TRBD1. Sequences were obtained from PBMCs. The TCR sequence derives from a woman aged 40 to 50 in good health. Some clones in this sample may be carry-over from other donors' samples. The CDR3 DNA reads TGTGCCAGCTCCCCAGGAGGCGGACAGGGCGGAACTGAAGCTTTCTTT. Translating it yields CASSPGGGQGGTEAFF.